This entry lists 11 T cell receptor beta chains sequenced from one sample in a study of T-cell reconstitution after alpha-beta-depleted transplantation in children (TCRdb year 2016). Libraries were prepared through PCR. The listed sequencing device is Illumina HiSeq 2500. To normalize quantification of the TCRbeta repertoire, the TCR libraries were built with molecular barcoding that relied on unique molecular identifiers. The public reads were quality trimmed at Q25 with fastp and then assembled into clones with MiXCR by TCRdb, keeping productive beta chains. Entries are consolidated by CDR3 protein sequence, retaining the most common genes and DNA. Counted in this sample were around 410,000 distinct CDR3 sequences; around 9.9% of them appeared once. The ten top clones hold about 5% of the sample. The sequences come from PBMCs from the stem cell graft donor, collected from the stem cell graft. The source is a human donor who donated a stem cell graft to a child with acute myeloid leukemia.

CDR3 in amino acids: CASSMDSSYNEQFF. The CDR3 nucleotides read TGCGCCAGCAGCATGGACAGCTCCTACAATGAGCAGTTCTTC. V is TRBV5-1 and J is TRBJ2-1, with a possible D match to TRBD1 (6 bases). CDR3 length: 14 amino acids. V was pared by 4 bases and J by 0 bases, with 8 bases between. The V gene's germline CDR1 is SGHRS and CDR2 YFSETQ. The complete variable domain, with remaining parts taken from reference TRBV5-1 and TRBJ2-1, reads KAGVTQTPRYLIKTRGQQVTLSCSPISGHRSVSWYQQTPGQGLQFLFEYFSETQRNKGNFPGRFSGRQFSNSRSEMNVSTLELGDSALYLCASSMDSSYNEQFFGPGTRLTVL.

The chain is built from TRBV6-5 and TRBJ2-7; D not resolved. CDR3 length: 15 amino acids. From germline, CDR1 is MNHEY and CDR2 SVGAGI. The ends were cut back, 0 bases at V and 3 bases at J, with 12 bases in the middle. CDR3: CASSYSRIVIYEQYF. The CDR3 bases are TGTGCCAGCAGTTACTCGCGTATCGTGATCTACGAGCAGTACTTC.

This clonotype was observed a few times. This chain links TRBV12-3 or TRBV12-4 with TRBJ2-1; maybe TRBD2 (7 bases). Trimming took off 5 bases at V and 6 bases at J, with 17 bases between the two ends. The CDR3 totals 15 residues. The CDR3 region is CASSPAGAPRNEQFF. The CDR3 nucleotides are TGTGCCAGCAGTCCTGCGGGGGCTCCTCGCAATGAGCAGTTCTTC.

In its sample, this clonotype was seen many times. The chain joins TRBV20-1 to TRBJ2-1; the match to TRBD2 covers 7 bases. The germline V gene encodes CDR1 DFQATT and CDR2 SNEGSKA (reference sequence). There are 13 residues in the CDR3. V was clipped by 6 bases and J by 9 bases; unmatched bases: 11. CDR3 nucleotides: TGCAGTGCCAATCCGGGGGGAGTGGTTGAGCAGTTCTTC. It encodes CSANPGGVVEQFF.

This clonotype has at least ten counts. The genes are TRBV10-3 and TRBJ1-4; 12 bases are shared with TRBD1. Germline CDR1 ENHRY, CDR2 SYGVKD. J lost 5 bases, V lost 0 bases, and 10 bases had no gene match. The CDR3 length is 19 residues. The CDR3: CAISESNTWDRGRNEKLFF. The CDR3, as DNA: TGTGCCATCAGTGAGTCGAATACTTGGGACAGGGGGCGAAATGAAAAACTGTTTTTT.

Only a few counts were recorded for this clonotype. V and J are TRBV6-1 and TRBJ2-3; tentative D call: TRBD1 (5 bases). Trimming pared 6 bases from V and 3 bases from J, leaving 10 bases between. The germline V gene encodes CDR1 MNHNS and CDR2 SASEGT. This CDR3 is built from 13 residues. The CDR3 bases are TGTGCCAGCAGACCTGACAGAACAGATACGCAGTATTTT. It yields the protein CASRPDRTDTQYF.

The J gene is TRBJ1-5, the V gene TRBV4-1, with D perhaps TRBD1 (5 bases). Germline V lookup: CDR1 MGHRA, CDR2 YSYEKL. CDR3 length equals 15 residues. V was trimmed by 5 bases and J by 5 bases, leaving 16 bases between them. CDR3 in DNA: TGCGCCAGCAGCAAAAGGGGACTCCAAGATCAGCCCCAGCATTTT. It codes for CASSKRGLQDQPQHF.

This clonotype has more than one count but fewer than ten. The chain links TRBV4-2 to TRBJ2-1, with 8 bases matching TRBD2. Germline V gene data show CDR1 as LGHNA and CDR2 as YNFKEQ. V gave up 3 bases and J gave up 7 bases; unmatched junction bases: 2. There are 13 residues in the CDR3. In DNA, the CDR3 is TGTGCCAGCAGCCACCCGGGGGGGAATGAGCAGTTCTTC. It specifies CASSHPGGNEQFF.

This clonotype came up a few times. V and J are TRBV25-1 and TRBJ1-2; D is unclear. CDR3 length: 13 amino acids. Per the germline V gene, CDR1 is MGHDK and CDR2 is SYGVNS. Trimming cost V 4 bases and J 6 bases, with 12 bases left between them. Here the CDR3 DNA reads TGTGCCAGCAGTGCTGCAGTCCAAGATGGCTACACCTTC. This sequence encodes CASSAAVQDGYTF.

This clonotype was observed a handful of times. The chain joins TRBV7-2 to TRBJ2-1; 8 bases match TRBD2. The CDR3 runs to 15 residues. The V segment lost 4 bases and the J segment 8 bases; nucleotides outside the gene matches: 10. CDR1 and CDR2 (germline): SGHTA, FQGNSA. The CDR3 DNA reads TGTGCCAGCAGCTCAACGGGGGGGGACTGGTATGAGCAGTTCTTC. Protein: CASSSTGGDWYEQFF. The full variable domain, with the rest looked up from reference TRBV7-2 and TRBJ2-1, is GAGVSQSPSNKVTEKGKDVELRCDPISGHTALYWYRQSLGQGLEFLIYFQGNSAPDKSGLPSDRFSAERTGGSVSTLTIQRTQQEDSAVYLCASSSTGGDWYEQFFGPGTRLTVL.

Comments on this clonotype: One base away lies a much larger clone, so this may be a sequencing read error. The chain recombines TRBV20-1 with TRBJ2-3, with D perhaps TRBD1 or TRBD2 (5 bases each). The CDR3 is 15 amino acids. Germline V gene data show CDR1 as DFQATT and CDR2 as SNEGSKA (reference sequence). DNA of the CDR3: TGCAGTACTAGAGCGGTAACAGGAGTCACAGATACGCAGTATTTT. It yields the protein CSTRAVTGVTDTQYF.